These T cell receptor beta chains were read from a single sample in a study of PD-1 blockade in mismatch repair-deficient tumors. Profiling relied on immunoSEQ multiplex PCR, and the TCRdb table lists in-frame clones only, not all of them. The table shows about 19,000 clones, with about 80% occurring only once. The sample consisted of PBMCs, taken 52 weeks after starting pembrolizumab. The receptor source for this set is an adult with mismatch repair-deficient cancer. Both conserved end residues are part of each CDR3. Fields, in order: J gene, D gene, V gene, clone size, CDR3 DNA, CDR3 protein. The D gene is left open where the match is weak. Some rows mark clone size as missing; the rest say once, few, many or name a class of expanded clone.

j_gene: TRBJ1-2
d_gene: NA
v_gene: TRBV6-6
abundance: NA
CDR3nt: TGTGCCAGCAGTACCGAGGTGTCCGGCTACACCTTC
CDR3aa: CASSTEVSGYTF

j_gene: TRBJ2-7
d_gene: NA
v_gene: TRBV7-2
abundance: NA
CDR3nt: TGTGCCAGCAGCTTAACGGCAGGAGGGGCCTTCTACGAGCAGTACTTC
CDR3aa: CASSLTAGGAFYEQYF

j_gene: TRBJ2-1
d_gene: TRBD2
v_gene: TRBV2
abundance: NA
CDR3nt: TGTGCCAGCAGTGCGGGACTAGCGGGAGTAGGGGTTTACAATGAGCAGTTCTTC
CDR3aa: CASSAGLAGVGVYNEQFF

j_gene: TRBJ1-6
d_gene: NA
v_gene: TRBV6-5
abundance: few
CDR3nt: TGTGCCAGCAGTTACTCTTCGGGGTCCTCTTCACCCCTCCACTTT
CDR3aa: CASSYSSGSSSPLHF

j_gene: TRBJ1-2
d_gene: TRBD1
v_gene: TRBV5-4
abundance: NA
CDR3nt: TGTGCCAGCAGCGGGGACAGGGGCAGCTATGGCTACACCTTC
CDR3aa: CASSGDRGSYGYTF

j_gene: TRBJ2-1
d_gene: NA
v_gene: TRBV15
abundance: NA
CDR3nt: TGTGCCACCAGCGGAAAAACAGGGTTCTTTTTTTACAATGAGCAGTTCTTC
CDR3aa: CATSGKTGFFFYNEQFF

j_gene: TRBJ2-7
d_gene: NA
v_gene: TRBV30
abundance: NA
CDR3nt: TGTGCCTGGAGAACGCTAAGGGGAAATGACTACGAGCAGTACTTC
CDR3aa: CAWRTLRGNDYEQYF

j_gene: TRBJ2-1
d_gene: NA
v_gene: TRBV13
abundance: NA
CDR3nt: TGTGCCACCTATATTTTGAATGAGCAGTTCTTC
CDR3aa: CATYILNEQFF

j_gene: TRBJ1-5
d_gene: NA
v_gene: TRBV27
abundance: NA
CDR3nt: TGTGCCAGCAGTTTTAGGGGTAGCAATCAGCCCCAGCATTTT
CDR3aa: CASSFRGSNQPQHF

j_gene: TRBJ2-1
d_gene: TRBD2
v_gene: TRBV2
abundance: NA
CDR3nt: TGTGCCAGCAATGGACTAGCGGAGAGCTCCTACAATGAGCAGTTCTTC
CDR3aa: CASNGLAESSYNEQFF

j_gene: TRBJ2-1
d_gene: NA
v_gene: TRBV7-2
abundance: few
CDR3nt: TGTGCCAGCAGCTTAGTGGCCCCAACCCTTACCAATGAGCAGTTCTTC
CDR3aa: CASSLVAPTLTNEQFF

j_gene: TRBJ2-7
d_gene: TRBD1
v_gene: TRBV7-6
abundance: NA
CDR3nt: TGTGCCAGCAGCCTCGGACAGGCTCGATACTACGAGCAGTACTTC
CDR3aa: CASSLGQARYYEQYF

j_gene: TRBJ2-1
d_gene: TRBD2
v_gene: TRBV7-6
abundance: NA
CDR3nt: TGTGCCAGCAGCTCCCGTCTAGCGGGAGCCGAGTATGAGCAGTTCTTC
CDR3aa: CASSSRLAGAEYEQFF

j_gene: TRBJ2-5
d_gene: NA
v_gene: TRBV7-2
abundance: NA
CDR3nt: TGTGCCAGCAGCTTACGGGGGCAAGAGACCCAGTACTTC
CDR3aa: CASSLRGQETQYF

j_gene: TRBJ2-5
d_gene: NA
v_gene: TRBV5-1
abundance: NA
CDR3nt: TGCGCCAGCAGCTATTTTGGGGACTGGTCGTACCAAGAGACCCAGTACTTC
CDR3aa: CASSYFGDWSYQETQYF